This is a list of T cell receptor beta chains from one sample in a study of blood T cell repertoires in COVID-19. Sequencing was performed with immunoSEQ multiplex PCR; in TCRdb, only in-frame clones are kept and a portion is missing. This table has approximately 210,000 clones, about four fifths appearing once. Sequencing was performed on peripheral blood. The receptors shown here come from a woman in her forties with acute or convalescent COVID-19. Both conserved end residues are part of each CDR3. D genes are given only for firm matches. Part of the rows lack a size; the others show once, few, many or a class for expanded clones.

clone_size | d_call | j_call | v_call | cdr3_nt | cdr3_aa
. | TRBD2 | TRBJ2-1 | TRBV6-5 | TGTGCCAGCAGTCTGACTAGCGGGGGGTGGACTGAGCAGTTCTTC | CASSLTSGGWTEQFF
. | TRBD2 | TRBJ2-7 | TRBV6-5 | TGTGCCAGCTCTAGCGGGGATCCTCCCTACGAGCAGTACTTC | CASSSGDPPYEQYF
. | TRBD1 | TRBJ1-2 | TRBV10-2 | TGCGCCAGCAGTACAGGGGTTTATGGCTACACCTTC | CASSTGVYGYTF
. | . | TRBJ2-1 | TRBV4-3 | TGCGCCAGCAGCCAAATAGCAGGGGTAGAGAATGAGCAGTTCTTC | CASSQIAGVENEQFF
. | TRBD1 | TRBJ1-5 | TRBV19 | TGTGCCAGTAGGGACAGGCTGTACTTGCCCGATCAGCCCCAGCATTTT | CASRDRLYLPDQPQHF
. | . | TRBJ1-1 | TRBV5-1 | TGCGCCAGCAGCTTGCGCGGGACTGAAGCTTTCTTT | CASSLRGTEAFF
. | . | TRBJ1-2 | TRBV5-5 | TGTGCCAGCAGCCCGCCAAGCCGAGGGAGCGGCTACACCTTC | CASSPPSRGSGYTF
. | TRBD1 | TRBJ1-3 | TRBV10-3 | TGTGCCATCAGTTCTACAGGGGACTCTGGAAACACCATATATTTT | CAISSTGDSGNTIYF
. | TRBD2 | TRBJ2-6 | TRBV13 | TGTGCCAGCAGCTCCGGACTAGCGGGTTCTGGGGCCAACGTCCTGACTTTC | CASSSGLAGSGANVLTF
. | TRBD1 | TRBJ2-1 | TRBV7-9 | TGTGCCAGCAGCTTCCGGGACAGGGACCACAATGAGCAGTTCTTC | CASSFRDRDHNEQFF
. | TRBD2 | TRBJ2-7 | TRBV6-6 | TGTGCCAGCAGCCGAGGACTAGCGGGGGGAACCAACTACGAGCAGTACTTC | CASSRGLAGGTNYEQYF
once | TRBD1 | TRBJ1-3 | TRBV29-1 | TGCAGCGTCGTGGACAGGGGTGGAAACACCATATATTTT | CSVVDRGGNTIYF
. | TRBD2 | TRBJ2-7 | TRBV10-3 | TGTGCCATCAGTGATTTTTTAGCGGGCGACCCATTCTACGAGCAGTACTTC | CAISDFLAGDPFYEQYF
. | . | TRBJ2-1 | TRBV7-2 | TGTGCCAGCAGCACGCGACTAGTATCTAAGAATGAGCAGTTCTTC | CASSTRLVSKNEQFF
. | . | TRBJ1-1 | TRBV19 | TGTGCCAGTAGTAGACAGAACACTGAAGCTTTCTTT | CASSRQNTEAFF
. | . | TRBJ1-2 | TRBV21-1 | TGTGCCAGCAGCAACCGGGACAGGGAAGCCTATGGCTACACCTTC | CASSNRDREAYGYTF
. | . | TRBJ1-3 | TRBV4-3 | TGCGCCAGCAGCCAAGTTTCTTGGGGCACTGGAAACACCATATATTTT | CASSQVSWGTGNTIYF
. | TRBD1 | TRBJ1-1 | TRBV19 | TGTGCCAGTAGGGAACAGGGGCGGAGGGACACTGAAGCTTTCTTT | CASREQGRRDTEAFF
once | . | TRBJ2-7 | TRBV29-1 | TGCAGCGTTGAAGAGACTAGGAGCTCCTACGAGCAGTACTTC | CSVEETRSSYEQYF
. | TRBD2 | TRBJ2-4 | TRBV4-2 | TGTGCCAGCAGCCAAGTCGAAAGCGGGAGTGGGGACATTCAGTACTTC | CASSQVESGSGDIQYF
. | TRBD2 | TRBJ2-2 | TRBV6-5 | TGTGCCAGCAGTTACTCTGGACTAGCCTCGCCCGGGGAGCTGTTTTTT | CASSYSGLASPGELFF
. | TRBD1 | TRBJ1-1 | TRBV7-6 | TGTGCCAGCAGCCGAGGACAGGGGGCATGGAACACTGAAGCTTTCTTT | CASSRGQGAWNTEAFF
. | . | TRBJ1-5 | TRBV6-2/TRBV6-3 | TGTGCCAGCACCCCTAGCCAATCGGGGGTTGATCAGCCCCAGCATTTT | CASTPSQSGVDQPQHF
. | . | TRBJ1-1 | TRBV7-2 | TGTGCCAGCAGCTACAATTGGGAGACTGAAGCTTTCTTT | CASSYNWETEAFF
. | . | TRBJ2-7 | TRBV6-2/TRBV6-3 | TGTGCCAGCAGCACGGCGGAGGGCTCCTACGAGCAGTACTTC | CASSTAEGSYEQYF
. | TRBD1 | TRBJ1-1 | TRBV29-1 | TGCAGCGCCTCGGGACAGGGGATGAACACTGAAGCTTTCTTT | CSASGQGMNTEAFF
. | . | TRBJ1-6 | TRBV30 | TGTGCCTGGACCCCCGGGAATTCACCCCTCCACTTT | CAWTPGNSPLHF
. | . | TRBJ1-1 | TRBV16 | TGTGCCAGCAGCCGAGACAGGTACGAAGCTTTCTTT | CASSRDRYEAFF
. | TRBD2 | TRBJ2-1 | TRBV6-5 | TGTGCCAGCATTAAAGGGACTAGCGACAATGAGCAGTTCTTC | CASIKGTSDNEQFF
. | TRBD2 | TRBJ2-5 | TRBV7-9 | TGTGCCAGCAGCTCCACCGGACTAGCGCCTAACCAAGAGACCCAGTACTTC | CASSSTGLAPNQETQYF
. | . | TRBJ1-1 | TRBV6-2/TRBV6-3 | TGTGCCAGCAGTGACCCCCTCGGACAGCTGAACGCTGAAGCTTTCTTT | CASSDPLGQLNAEAFF
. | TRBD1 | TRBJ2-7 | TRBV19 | TGTGCCAGTAGTATACCAGGGGGATTCAACGAGCAGTACTTC | CASSIPGGFNEQYF
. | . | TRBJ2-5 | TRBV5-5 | TGTGCCAGCAGTGGCAGACAAGAGACCCAGTACTTC | CASSGRQETQYF
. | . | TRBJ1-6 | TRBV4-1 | TGCGCCAGCAGCCAACCAAATTCACCCCTCCACTTT | CASSQPNSPLHF
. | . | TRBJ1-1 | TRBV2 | TGTGCCAGCAGTTCCAGGTCGAACACTGAAGCTTTCTTT | CASSSRSNTEAFF
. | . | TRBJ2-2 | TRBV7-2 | TGTGCCAGCAGCTACCAAAGGGGCACCGGGGAGCTGTTTTTT | CASSYQRGTGELFF